These T cell receptor beta chains were read from a single sample in a study of T cells in localized non-small cell lung cancer. Some clones are missing from TCRdb's copy, which holds only in-frame ones; the method was immunoSEQ multiplex PCR. The sample holds some 1,500 clones, more than 20% seen once. This specimen was normal lung tissue next to the tumor, taken before any cancer treatment. These receptors were obtained from a man aged 35-75 years with stage II squamous cell lung carcinoma. CDR3s include the opening cysteine and the closing phenylalanine or tryptophan.

TRBJ1-1,TRBV5-1,CASSLASDRGYTEAFF
TRBJ1-1,TRBV23-1,CASRSRGSDEAFF
TRBJ1-1,TRBV28,CASSLFFVTTSGRGQLLNTEAFF
TRBJ1-1,TRBV9,CASSVGGRAEAFF
TRBJ2-7,TRBV30,CAWSQTVASYEQYF
TRBJ1-5,TRBV30,CAWSVQNNQPQHF
TRBJ1-5,TRBV5-1,CASSLEGGSNQPQHF
TRBJ2-5,TRBV30,CAWSLGETQYF
TRBJ1-2,TRBV6-8,CASSYSGSNYGYTF
TRBJ2-7,TRBV5-1,CASSFEGQWRHEQYF
TRBJ2-1,TRBV30,CAISGTSGSEQFF
TRBJ1-1,TRBV6-8,CASTLAGHATEAFF
TRBJ2-1,TRBV9,CASSSGGGWEQFF
TRBJ2-3,TRBV11-3,CASSLLPSGGGADTQYF
TRBJ2-2,TRBV6-8,CASSRAGTGSNTGELFF
TRBJ2-2,TRBV6-8,CASCRGRAWGELFF
TRBJ2-2,TRBV11-3,CASSSRQGPGELFF
TRBJ1-6,TRBV11-3,CASSLHSDRGAYNSPLHF
TRBJ1-2,TRBV19,CASSPGTDSHYGYTF
TRBJ1-4,TRBV7-7,CASSPSGAGEKLFF
TRBJ2-2,TRBV19,CASSIDASPTGELFF
TRBJ1-3,TRBV19,CASSIGERGLAGNTIYF
TRBJ1-2,TRBV2,CASSEWAGHLTF
TRBJ1-1,TRBV11-3,CASSQWGTGDGNTEAFF
TRBJ1-6,TRBV11-3,CASSVDSRPNSPLHF
TRBJ2-7,TRBV30,CAWSVSGNYEQYF
TRBJ2-1,TRBV30,CAWSPRLAGINEQFF
TRBJ2-2,TRBV9,CASSVDVGELFF
TRBJ2-6,TRBV19,CASSIDAGGPSGANVLTF
TRBJ1-1,TRBV28,CASRVAGQINTEAFF
TRBJ2-1,TRBV6-8,CASRTSGSSYNEQFF
TRBJ2-6,TRBV30,CAWSFGLSGANVLTF
TRBJ1-4,TRBV9,CASSVKGPNTNEKLFF
TRBJ1-2,TRBV14,CASSQAPGPWGYTF
TRBJ2-5,TRBV5-1,CASSPFRATQETQYF
TRBJ1-1,TRBV12-5,CASKISVRAKAFF
TRBJ2-1,TRBV9,CASSELAGGHNEQFF
TRBJ1-1,TRBV25-1,CASSELGMNTEAFF
TRBJ2-5,TRBV5-1,CASTLGTAQETQYF
TRBJ1-5,TRBV6-8,CASSYSTYKYPTQPQHF
TRBJ1-1,TRBV7-2,CASSRTGNTEAFF
TRBJ2-1,TRBV6-8,CATSGFSSYNEQFF
TRBJ2-7,TRBV29-1,CSVPGQDSYEQYF
TRBJ1-4,TRBV30,CAGQGREEKLFF
TRBJ1-3,TRBV1,CASSQDHGFKGNTIYF
TRBJ2-2,TRBV6-8,CASSFKAVTRLGRGTGELFF
TRBJ2-7,TRBV19,CASSAGQGALEQYF
TRBJ1-6,TRBV11-3,CASSESTANSPLHF
TRBJ2-7,TRBV6-8,CASSPSGRPTYEQYF
TRBJ1-2,TRBV6-8,CASRPIRLGGRDNYGYTF
TRBJ1-2,TRBV14,CASSQPPGHLRF
TRBJ2-4,TRBV11-3,CASSRDRAANIQYF
TRBJ1-5,TRBV9,CASSSQGDQPQHF